This TCR beta chain derives from a study of PD-L1 blockade in urothelial cancer. Here immunoSEQ multiplex PCR was the method, and the copy in TCRdb shows in-frame clones only, minus some. The repertoire has approximately 100,000 clones, over 75% of them found once; the top ten carry 2% to 3%. Trimming shortened V by 3 bases and J by 4 bases, and 9 bases separated the two germline ends. This CDR3 has 13 residues. CDR1 and CDR2 (germline): SNHLY, FYNNEI. Sequences were derived from PBMCs, sampled around atezolizumab (anti-PD-L1) treatment. The V call is TRBV2, the J call TRBJ1-1; D gene unclear. This clonotype was sampled from a middle-aged man with urothelial cancer. CDR3 in DNA: TGTGCCAGCAGTGAGGGAGCGCCCACTGAAGCTTTCTTT. Protein: CASSEGAPTEAFF.